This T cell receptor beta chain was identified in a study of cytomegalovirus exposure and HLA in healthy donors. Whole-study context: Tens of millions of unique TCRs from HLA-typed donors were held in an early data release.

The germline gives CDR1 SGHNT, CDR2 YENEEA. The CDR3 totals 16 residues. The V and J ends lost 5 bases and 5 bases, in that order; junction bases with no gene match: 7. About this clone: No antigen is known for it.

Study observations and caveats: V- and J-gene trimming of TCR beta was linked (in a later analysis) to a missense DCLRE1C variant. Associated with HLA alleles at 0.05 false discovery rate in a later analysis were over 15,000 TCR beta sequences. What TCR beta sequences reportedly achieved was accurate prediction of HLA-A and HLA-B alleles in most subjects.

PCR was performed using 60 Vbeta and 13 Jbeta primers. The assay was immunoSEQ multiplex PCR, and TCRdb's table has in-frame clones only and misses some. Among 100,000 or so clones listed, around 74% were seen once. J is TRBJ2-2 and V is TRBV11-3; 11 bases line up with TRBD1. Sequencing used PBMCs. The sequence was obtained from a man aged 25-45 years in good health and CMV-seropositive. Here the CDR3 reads CASSKRTGGATGELFF. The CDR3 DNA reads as TGTGCCAGCAGCAAAAGGACAGGGGGCGCGACCGGGGAGCTGTTTTTT.